The 10 T cell receptor beta chains reported below all come from one sample, sequenced in a study of cytomegalovirus exposure and HLA in healthy donors. Vbeta (60) and Jbeta (13) primers were used in the PCR. TCRdb's copy holds only in-frame clones and misses some; the assay was immunoSEQ multiplex PCR. This table has fewer than 250,000 clones, about 75% appearing once. The material sequenced was PBMCs. The source of these receptors is a male donor in good health and CMV-seronegative.

The rearrangement uses TRBV9 and TRBJ2-2; D is perhaps TRBD2 (6 bases). The germline V gene encodes CDR1 SGDLS and CDR2 YYNGEE. The length of the CDR3 is 16 residues. Deletions cut 1 base from V and 1 base from J, with 11 bases between. CDR3 amino acids: CASSVNPSENTGELFF. The CDR3 region has the DNA TGTGCCAGCAGCGTAAATCCTAGCGAGAACACCGGGGAGCTGTTTTTT.

J is TRBJ2-2 and V is TRBV27; possibly TRBD2 for D (7 bases). V was cut by 10 bases and J by 4 bases, with 19 bases left in between. The CDR3 spans 15 residues. Germline loops: CDR1 MNHEY, CDR2 SMNVEV (reference sequence). The CDR3, as DNA: TGTGCCACCATGGGGCGGGGGCGCATCACCGGGGAGCTGTTTTTT. The encoded protein is CATMGRGRITGELFF.

V gene TRBV6-5 combines with J gene TRBJ2-3; 12 positions match TRBD1. Germline-derived CDR1 and CDR2 are MNHEY and SVGAGI. CDR3 length: 15 residues. The V segment lost 2 bases and the J segment 7 bases; nucleotides outside the gene matches: 4. The CDR3 spells CASSYGTGGLYTQYF. CDR3 nucleotides: TGTGCCAGCAGTTACGGGACAGGGGGCCTTTATACGCAGTATTTT.

The V and J genes are TRBV9 and TRBJ2-1; 10 bases agree with TRBD2. This CDR3 has 15 amino acids. In germline, CDR1 is SGDLS, CDR2 YYNGEE. After removal of 0 bases from V and 3 bases from J, the junction contained 0 bases not matched to a gene. This chain's CDR3 is CASSVERGGYNEQFF. The CDR3 nucleotides read TGTGCCAGCAGCGTAGAGCGGGGGGGCTACAATGAGCAGTTCTTC.

This clone was detected a few times. The chain combines TRBV5-1 with TRBJ1-2, with D perhaps matching TRBD1 (5 bases). The length of the CDR3 is 17 residues. Germline loops: CDR1 SGHRS, CDR2 YFSETQ. The V end was cut by 3 bases, the J end by 2 bases, with 20 bases between. The CDR3 reads CASSWGLEWGPNYGYTF. CDR3 in DNA: TGCGCCAGCAGCTGGGGTCTGGAGTGGGGCCCGAACTATGGCTACACCTTC.

The chain is built from TRBV27 and TRBJ2-1; TRBD2 matches 11 bases. This CDR3 spans 10 amino acids. CDR1 is MNHEY, CDR2 SMNVEV, per germline (reference sequence). In DNA form, the CDR3 reads TGTGCTAGCGGGAGGGGAGAGCAGTTCTTC. Protein: CASGRGEQFF.

CDR3: CASSWTTGTWAKETQYF. The CDR3 DNA reads as TGTGCCAGTAGTTGGACGACAGGGACCTGGGCGAAAGAGACCCAGTACTTC. This chain uses TRBV19 with TRBJ2-5, with 7 bases identical to TRBD1. There are 17 residues in the CDR3. The V segment lost 5 bases and the J segment 3 bases; nucleotides outside the gene matches: 15. CDR1 and CDR2 from the germline V gene are LNHDA and SQIVND (reference sequence).

The chain recombines TRBV4-2 with TRBJ2-7; a weak D match, TRBD1 (6 bases). Deletions cut 2 bases from V and 6 bases from J, with 11 bases between. The CDR3 totals 13 residues. CDR1 is LGHNA, CDR2 YNFKEQ, per germline. In DNA form, the CDR3 reads TGTGCCAGCAGCCAAAGGACAGCATCCGAGCAGTACTTC. This gives the protein CASSQRTASEQYF.

The chain combines TRBV28 with TRBJ2-1; a weak D match, TRBD2 (6 bases). The CDR3 contains 18 residues. CDR1 is MDHEN and CDR2 is SYDVKM in the germline V gene. Trimming pared 5 bases from V and 0 bases from J, leaving 20 bases between. CDR3 sequence: CASSLPRGGGRSYNEQFF. DNA of the CDR3: TGTGCCAGCAGTCTTCCGCGGGGTGGCGGACGCTCCTACAATGAGCAGTTCTTC.

The CDR3 sequence: CASSVNVGEDTQYF. The CDR3 DNA is TGTGCCAGCAGCGTAAATGTCGGGGAAGATACGCAGTATTTT. The rearrangement links TRBV9 to TRBJ2-3; possible D gene TRBD2, 5 bases. The germline CDR1 and CDR2 sequences are SGDLS and YYNGEE. This CDR3 is 14 amino acids long. V was shortened by 1 base and J by 5 bases, with 11 bases between the two germline ends.